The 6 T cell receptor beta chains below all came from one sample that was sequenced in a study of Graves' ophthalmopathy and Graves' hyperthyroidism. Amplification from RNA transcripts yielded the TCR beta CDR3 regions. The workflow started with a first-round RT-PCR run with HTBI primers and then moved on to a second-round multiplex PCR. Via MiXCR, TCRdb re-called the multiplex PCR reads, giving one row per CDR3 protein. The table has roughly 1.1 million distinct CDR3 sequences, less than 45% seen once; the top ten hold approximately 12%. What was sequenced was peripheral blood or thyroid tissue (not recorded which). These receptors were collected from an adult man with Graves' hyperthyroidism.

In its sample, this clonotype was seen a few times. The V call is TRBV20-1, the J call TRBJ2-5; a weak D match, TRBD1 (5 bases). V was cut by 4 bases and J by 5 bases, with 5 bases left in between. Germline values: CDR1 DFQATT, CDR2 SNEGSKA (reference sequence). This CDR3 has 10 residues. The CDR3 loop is CSATGETQYF. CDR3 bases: TGCAGTGCTACAGGGGAGACCCAGTACTTC.

The CDR3 nucleotides read TGTGCCAGCAGCTTAGTAGGGACAGGGGTTAGCACAGATACGCAGTATTTT. It codes for CASSLVGTGVSTDTQYF. The rearrangement links TRBV7-2 to TRBJ2-3, with 10 nucleotides matching TRBD1. With 1 base clipped from V and 0 bases from J, the junction kept 4 bases outside the gene matches. The germline gives CDR1 SGHTA, CDR2 FQGNSA. This CDR3 has 17 residues.

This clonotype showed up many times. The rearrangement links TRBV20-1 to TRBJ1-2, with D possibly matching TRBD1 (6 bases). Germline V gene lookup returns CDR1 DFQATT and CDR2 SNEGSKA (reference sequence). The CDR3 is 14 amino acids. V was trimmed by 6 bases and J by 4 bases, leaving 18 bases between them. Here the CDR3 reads CSANGGGLSYGYTF. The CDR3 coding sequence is TGCAGTGCGAACGGGGGGGGCCTTAGCTATGGCTACACCTTC.

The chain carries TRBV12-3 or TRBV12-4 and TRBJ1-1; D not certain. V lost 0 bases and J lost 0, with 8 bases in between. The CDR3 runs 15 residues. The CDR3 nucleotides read TGTGCCAGCAGTTTAGCCGGAACGATGAACACTGAAGCTTTCTTT. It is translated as CASSLAGTMNTEAFF.

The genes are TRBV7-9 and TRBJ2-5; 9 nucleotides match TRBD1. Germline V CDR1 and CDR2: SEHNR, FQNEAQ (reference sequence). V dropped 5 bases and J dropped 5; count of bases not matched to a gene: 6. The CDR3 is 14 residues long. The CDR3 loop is CASSPLTGGETQYF. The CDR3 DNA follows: TGTGCCAGCAGCCCGCTGACAGGGGGGGAGACCCAGTACTTC.

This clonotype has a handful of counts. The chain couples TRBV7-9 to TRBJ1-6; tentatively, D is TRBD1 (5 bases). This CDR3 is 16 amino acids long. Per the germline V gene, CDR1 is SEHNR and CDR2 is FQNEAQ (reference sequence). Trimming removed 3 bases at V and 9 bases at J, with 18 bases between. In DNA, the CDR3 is TGTGCCAGCAGCTTTTATCAGGGCAAACTCGGTTCACCCCTCCACTTT. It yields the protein CASSFYQGKLGSPLHF.